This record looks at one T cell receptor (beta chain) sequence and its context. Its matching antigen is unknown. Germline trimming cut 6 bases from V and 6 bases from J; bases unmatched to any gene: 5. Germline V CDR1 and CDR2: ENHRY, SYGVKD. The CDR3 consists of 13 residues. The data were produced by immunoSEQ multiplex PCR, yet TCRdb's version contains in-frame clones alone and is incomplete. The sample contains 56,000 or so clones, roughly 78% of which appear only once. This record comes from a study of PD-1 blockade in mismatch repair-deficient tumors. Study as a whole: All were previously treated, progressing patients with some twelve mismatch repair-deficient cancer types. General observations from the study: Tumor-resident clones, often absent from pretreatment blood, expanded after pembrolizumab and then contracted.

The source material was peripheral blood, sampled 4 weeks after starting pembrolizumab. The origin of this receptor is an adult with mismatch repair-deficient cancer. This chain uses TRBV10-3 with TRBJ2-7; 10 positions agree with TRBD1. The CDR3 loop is CAIRWRQGAEQYF. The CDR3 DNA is TGTGCCATCAGGTGGAGACAGGGGGCCGAGCAGTACTTC.